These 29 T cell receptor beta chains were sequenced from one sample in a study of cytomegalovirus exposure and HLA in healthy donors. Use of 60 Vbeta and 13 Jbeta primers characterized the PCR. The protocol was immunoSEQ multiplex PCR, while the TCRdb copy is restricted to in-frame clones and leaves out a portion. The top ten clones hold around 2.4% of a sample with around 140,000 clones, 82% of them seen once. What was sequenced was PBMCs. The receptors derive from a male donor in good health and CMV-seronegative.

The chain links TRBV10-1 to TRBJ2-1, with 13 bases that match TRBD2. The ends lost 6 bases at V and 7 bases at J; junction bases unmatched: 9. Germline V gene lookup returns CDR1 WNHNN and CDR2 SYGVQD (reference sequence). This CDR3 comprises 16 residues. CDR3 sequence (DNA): TGCGCCAGCAGCGAGGGGACTAGCGGGACCAGGAATGAGCAGTTCTTC. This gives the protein CASSEGTSGTRNEQFF.

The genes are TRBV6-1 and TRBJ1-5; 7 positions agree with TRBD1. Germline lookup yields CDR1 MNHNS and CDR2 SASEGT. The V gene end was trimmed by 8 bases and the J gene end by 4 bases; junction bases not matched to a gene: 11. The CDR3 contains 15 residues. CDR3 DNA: TGTGCCAGCCAGACAGGGCCTGTTAGTAATCAGCCCCAGCATTTT. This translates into CASQTGPVSNQPQHF.

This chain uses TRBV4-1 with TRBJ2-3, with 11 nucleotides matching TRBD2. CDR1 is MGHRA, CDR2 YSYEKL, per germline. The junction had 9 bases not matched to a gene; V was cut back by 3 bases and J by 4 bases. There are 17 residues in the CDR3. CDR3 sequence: CASSHTKASGGPDTQYF. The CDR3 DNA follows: TGCGCCAGCAGCCATACCAAGGCTAGCGGGGGGCCAGATACGCAGTATTTT.

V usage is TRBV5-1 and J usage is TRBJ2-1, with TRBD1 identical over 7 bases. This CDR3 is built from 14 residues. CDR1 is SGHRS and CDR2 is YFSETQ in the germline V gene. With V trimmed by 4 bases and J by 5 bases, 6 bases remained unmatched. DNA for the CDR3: TGCGCCAGCAGCCCGGGACAGATTCACAATGAGCAGTTCTTC. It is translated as CASSPGQIHNEQFF.

DNA for the CDR3: TGTGCCAGCAGCCCCGGGGTAGCGGGAGAGTGGGAGACCCAGTACTTC. It encodes CASSPGVAGEWETQYF. This sequence joins TRBV14 and TRBJ2-5; 9 positions agree with TRBD2. The J segment lost 5 bases and the V segment lost 4 bases, leaving 11 bases of the junction unmatched. Germline loops: CDR1 SGHDN, CDR2 FVKESK. There are 16 residues in the CDR3.

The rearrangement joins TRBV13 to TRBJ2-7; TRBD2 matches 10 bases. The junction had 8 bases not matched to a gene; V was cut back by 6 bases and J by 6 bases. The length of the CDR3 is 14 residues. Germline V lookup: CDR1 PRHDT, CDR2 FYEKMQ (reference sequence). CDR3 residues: CASRSSGSAGEQYF. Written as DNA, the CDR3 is TGTGCCAGCAGGTCTAGCGGGAGTGCAGGCGAGCAGTACTTC.

DNA of the CDR3: TGTGCCTGGAGTTTAACGGGAGACCACAATGAGCAGTTCTTC. Its protein is CAWSLTGDHNEQFF. The chain is built from TRBV30 and TRBJ2-1, with a tentative D call TRBD2 (6 bases). Germline V gene lookup returns CDR1 GTSNPN and CDR2 SVGIG (reference sequence). Between the trimmed V and J ends, which lost 2 bases and 5 bases, there was a span of 13 bases. The CDR3 length is 14 residues.

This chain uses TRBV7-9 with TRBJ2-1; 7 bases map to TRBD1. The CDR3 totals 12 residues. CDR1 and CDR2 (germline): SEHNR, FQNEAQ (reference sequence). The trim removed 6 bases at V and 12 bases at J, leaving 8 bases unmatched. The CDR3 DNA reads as TGTGCCAGCAGATCTCAGGGGGACCGGCAGTTCTTC. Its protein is CASRSQGDRQFF.

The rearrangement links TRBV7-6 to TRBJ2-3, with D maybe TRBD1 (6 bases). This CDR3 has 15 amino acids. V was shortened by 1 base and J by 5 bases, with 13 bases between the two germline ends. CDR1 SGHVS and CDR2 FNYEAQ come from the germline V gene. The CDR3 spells CASSLGWGPGDTQYF. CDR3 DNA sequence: TGTGCCAGCAGCTTAGGTTGGGGGCCAGGAGATACGCAGTATTTT.

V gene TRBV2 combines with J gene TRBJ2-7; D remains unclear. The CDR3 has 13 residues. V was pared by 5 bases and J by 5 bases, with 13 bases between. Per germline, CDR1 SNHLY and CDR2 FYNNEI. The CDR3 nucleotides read TGTGCCAGCAGTACTATAGTTCTGGACGAGCAGTACTTC. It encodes CASSTIVLDEQYF. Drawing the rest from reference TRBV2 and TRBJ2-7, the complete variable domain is EPEVTQTPSHQVTQMGQEVILRCVPISNHLYFYWYRQILGQKVEFLVSFYNNEISEKSEIFDDQFSVERPDGSNFTLKIRSTKLEDSAMYFCASSTIVLDEQYFGPGTRLTVT.

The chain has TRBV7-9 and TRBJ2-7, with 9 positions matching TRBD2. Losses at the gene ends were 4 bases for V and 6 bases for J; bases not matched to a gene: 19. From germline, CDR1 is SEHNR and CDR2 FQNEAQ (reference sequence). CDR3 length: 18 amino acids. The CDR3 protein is CASSSDAISGRKVLEQYF. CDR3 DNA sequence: TGTGCCAGCAGCTCCGATGCAATTAGCGGGAGAAAGGTTCTCGAGCAGTACTTC. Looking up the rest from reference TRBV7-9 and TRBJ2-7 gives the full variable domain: DTGVSQNPRHKITKRGQNVTFRCDPISEHNRLYWYRQTLGQGPEFLTYFQNEAQLEKSRLLSDRFSAERPKGSFSTLEIQRTEQGDSAMYLCASSSDAISGRKVLEQYFGPGTRLTVT.

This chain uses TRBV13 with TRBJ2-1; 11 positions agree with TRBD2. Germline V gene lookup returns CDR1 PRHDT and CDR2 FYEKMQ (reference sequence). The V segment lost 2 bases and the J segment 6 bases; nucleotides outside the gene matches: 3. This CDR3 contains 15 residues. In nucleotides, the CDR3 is TGTGCCAGCAGCTTAATAGCGGGAGGGAGCAATGAGCAGTTCTTC. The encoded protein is CASSLIAGGSNEQFF.

The CDR3 nucleotides read TGTGCCAGCAGTCTGACTAGCGGTTCCTACGAGCAGTACTTC. This gives the protein CASSLTSGSYEQYF. This chain links TRBV27 with TRBJ2-7, with 9 bases that match TRBD2. This CDR3 spans 14 amino acids. Germline V CDR1 and CDR2: MNHEY, SMNVEV (reference sequence). The V gene end was trimmed by 5 bases and the J gene end by 1 base; junction bases not matched to a gene: 3.

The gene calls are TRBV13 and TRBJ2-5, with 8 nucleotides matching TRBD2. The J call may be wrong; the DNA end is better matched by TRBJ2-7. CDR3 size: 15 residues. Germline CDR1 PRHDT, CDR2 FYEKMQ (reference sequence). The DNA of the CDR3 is TGTGCCAGCAGCTACCGGGAGGGGCGGTCCTACGAGCAGTACTTC. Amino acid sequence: CASSYREGRSYEQYF.

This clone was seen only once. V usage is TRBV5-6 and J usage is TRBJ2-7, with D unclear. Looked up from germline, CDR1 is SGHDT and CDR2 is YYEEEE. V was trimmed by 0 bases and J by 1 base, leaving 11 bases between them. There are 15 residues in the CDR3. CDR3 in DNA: TGTGCCAGCAGCTTGGGGGCCGTGCTGTCCTACGAGCAGTACTTC. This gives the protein CASSLGAVLSYEQYF.

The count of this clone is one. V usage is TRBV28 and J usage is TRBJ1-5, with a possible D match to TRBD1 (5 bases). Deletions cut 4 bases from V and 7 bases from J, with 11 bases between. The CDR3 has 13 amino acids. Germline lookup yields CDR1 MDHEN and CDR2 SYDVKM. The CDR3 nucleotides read TGTGCCAGCAGTTCGGGGGGTTCCCAGCCCCAGCATTTT. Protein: CASSSGGSQPQHF.

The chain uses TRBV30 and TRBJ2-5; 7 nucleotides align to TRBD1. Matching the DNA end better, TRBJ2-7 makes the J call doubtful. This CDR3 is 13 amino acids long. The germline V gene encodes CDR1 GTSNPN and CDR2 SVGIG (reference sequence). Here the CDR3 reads CAWVRTGAYEQYF. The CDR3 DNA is TGTGCCTGGGTGAGGACAGGAGCCTACGAGCAGTACTTC.

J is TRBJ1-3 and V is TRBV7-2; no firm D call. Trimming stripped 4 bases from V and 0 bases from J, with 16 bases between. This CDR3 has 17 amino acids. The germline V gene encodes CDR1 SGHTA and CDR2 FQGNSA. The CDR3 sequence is CASSSGSGAYSGNTIYF. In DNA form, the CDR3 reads TGTGCCAGCAGCTCCGGCTCAGGTGCTTACTCTGGAAACACCATATATTTT.

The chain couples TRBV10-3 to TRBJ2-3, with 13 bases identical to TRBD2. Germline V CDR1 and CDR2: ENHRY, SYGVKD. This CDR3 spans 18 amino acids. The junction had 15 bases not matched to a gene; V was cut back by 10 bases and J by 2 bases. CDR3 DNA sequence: TGTGCCACCCTTCCTTGGACTAGCGGGAGTTTCGTCACAGATACGCAGTATTTT. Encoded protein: CATLPWTSGSFVTDTQYF.

Written as DNA, the CDR3 is TGTGCCAGCAGTCCACAACAGGGGCTCCAAAACATTCAGTACTTC. Protein sequence: CASSPQQGLQNIQYF. The chain joins TRBV27 to TRBJ2-4, with 7 bases aligning to TRBD1. V lost 5 bases, J lost 5 bases, and 9 bases stayed unmatched. Germline CDR1 MNHEY, CDR2 SMNVEV (reference sequence). The length of the CDR3 is 15 residues.

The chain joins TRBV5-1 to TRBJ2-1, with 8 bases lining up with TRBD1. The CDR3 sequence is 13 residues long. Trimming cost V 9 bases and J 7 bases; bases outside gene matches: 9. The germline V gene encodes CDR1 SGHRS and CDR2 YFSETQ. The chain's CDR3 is CATAGTGLNEQFF. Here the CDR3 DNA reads TGCGCCACTGCCGGGACAGGTCTTAATGAGCAGTTCTTC.

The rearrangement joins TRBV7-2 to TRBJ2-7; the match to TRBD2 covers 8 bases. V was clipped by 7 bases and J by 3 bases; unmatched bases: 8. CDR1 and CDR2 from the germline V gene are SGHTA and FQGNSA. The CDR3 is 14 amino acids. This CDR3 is CASTDDGRGYEQYF. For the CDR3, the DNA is TGTGCCAGCACTGACGACGGGAGGGGCTACGAGCAGTACTTC. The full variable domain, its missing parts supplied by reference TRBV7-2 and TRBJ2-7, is GAGVSQSPSNKVTEKGKDVELRCDPISGHTALYWYRQSLGQGLEFLIYFQGNSAPDKSGLPSDRFSAERTGGSVSTLTIQRTQQEDSAVYLCASTDDGRGYEQYFGPGTRLTVT.

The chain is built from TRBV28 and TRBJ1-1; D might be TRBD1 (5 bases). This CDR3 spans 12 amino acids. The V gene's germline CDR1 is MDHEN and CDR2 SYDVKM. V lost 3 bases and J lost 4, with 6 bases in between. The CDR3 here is CASSFQGTEAFF. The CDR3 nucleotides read TGTGCCAGCAGTTTTCAGGGCACTGAAGCTTTCTTT. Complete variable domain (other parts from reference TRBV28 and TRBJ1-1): DVKVTQSSRYLVKRTGEKVFLECVQDMDHENMFWYRQDPGLGLRLIYFSYDVKMKEKGDIPEGYSVSREKKERFSLILESASTNQTSMYLCASSFQGTEAFFGQGTRLTVV.

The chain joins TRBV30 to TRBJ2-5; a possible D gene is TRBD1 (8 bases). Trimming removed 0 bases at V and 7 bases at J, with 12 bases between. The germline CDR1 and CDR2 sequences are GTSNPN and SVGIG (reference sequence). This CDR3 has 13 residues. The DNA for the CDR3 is TGTGCCTGGAGTGTACAGGGGGGGAGGACCCAGTACTTC. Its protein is CAWSVQGGRTQYF. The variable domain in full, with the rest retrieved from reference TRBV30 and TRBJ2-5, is SQTIHQWPATLVQPVGSPLSLECTVEGTSNPNLYWYRQAAGRGLQLLFYSVGIGQISSEVPQNLSASRPQDRQFILSSKKLLLSDSGFYLCAWSVQGGRTQYFGPGTRLLVL.

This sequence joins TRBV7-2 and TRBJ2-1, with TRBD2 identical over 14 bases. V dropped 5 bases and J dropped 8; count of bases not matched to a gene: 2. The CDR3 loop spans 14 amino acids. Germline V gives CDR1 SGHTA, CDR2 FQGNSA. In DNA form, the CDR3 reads TGTGCCAGCAGCCGGGGACTAGCGGGAGATGAGCAGTTCTTC. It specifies CASSRGLAGDEQFF.

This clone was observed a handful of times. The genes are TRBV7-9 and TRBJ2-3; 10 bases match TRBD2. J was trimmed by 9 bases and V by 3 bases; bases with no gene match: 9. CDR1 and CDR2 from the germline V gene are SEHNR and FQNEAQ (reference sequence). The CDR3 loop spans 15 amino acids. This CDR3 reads CASSFGLAAKGTQYF. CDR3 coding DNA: TGTGCCAGCAGCTTTGGACTAGCGGCCAAGGGGACGCAGTATTTT.

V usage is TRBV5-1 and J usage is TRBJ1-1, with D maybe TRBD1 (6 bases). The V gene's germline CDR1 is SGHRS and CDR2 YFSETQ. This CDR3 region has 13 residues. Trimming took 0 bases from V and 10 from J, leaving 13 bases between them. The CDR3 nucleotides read TGCGCCAGCAGCTTGGGTTCCACAGGGCCAGCTTTCTTT. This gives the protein CASSLGSTGPAFF.

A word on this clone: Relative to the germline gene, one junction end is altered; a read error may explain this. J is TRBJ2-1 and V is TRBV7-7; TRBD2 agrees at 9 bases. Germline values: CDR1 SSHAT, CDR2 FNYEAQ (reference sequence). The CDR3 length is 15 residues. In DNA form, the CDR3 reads TGTGCTAGCAGCTTAGCTAGCGGGGCATACAATGAGCAGTTCTTC. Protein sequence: CASSLASGAYNEQFF.

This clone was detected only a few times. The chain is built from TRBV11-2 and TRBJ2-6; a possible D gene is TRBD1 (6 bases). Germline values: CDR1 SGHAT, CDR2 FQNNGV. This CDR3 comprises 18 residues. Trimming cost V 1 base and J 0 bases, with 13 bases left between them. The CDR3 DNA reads TGTGCCAGCAGCTTAGGACAGGCTCTTTCCTCTGGGGCCAACGTCCTGACTTTC. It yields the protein CASSLGQALSSGANVLTF.